Each of the 15 T cell receptor beta chains below was sequenced from the same sample in a study of T cell responses to AZD1222 COVID-19 vaccine. This table comes from immunoSEQ multiplex PCR, and its TCRdb copy is limited to in-frame clones, with some not included. The repertoire consists of 140,000 to 150,000 clones, with about 93% occurring once and the leading ten covering approximately 9%. Sequenced material: peripheral blood, taken on day 0 of AZD1222 vaccination. The receptors originated from an adult in good health.

The genes are TRBV4-1 and TRBJ1-1, with a weak D call TRBD1 (5 bases). The V end was cut by 2 bases, the J end by 3 bases, with 13 bases between. The CDR3 extends over 15 amino acids. Germline loops: CDR1 MGHRA, CDR2 YSYEKL. The CDR3 DNA reads as TGCGCCAGCAGCCAAATTCTACAGGTGGACACTGAAGCTTTCTTT. It codes for CASSQILQVDTEAFF.

The chain carries TRBV6-5 and TRBJ1-2, with D tentatively TRBD1 (5 bases). This CDR3 spans 14 amino acids. The V end lost 2 bases, the J end lost 2 bases, and 9 bases lay between the germline ends. Germline V gives CDR1 MNHEY, CDR2 SVGAGI. CDR3 sequence: CASSYGGTNYGYTF. The CDR3 region has the DNA TGTGCCAGCAGTTACGGCGGGACCAACTATGGCTACACCTTC.

The rearrangement joins TRBV29-1 to TRBJ1-1; D ambiguous. Looked up from germline, CDR1 is SQVTM and CDR2 is ANQGSEA. The CDR3 totals 13 residues. Trimming took off 6 bases at V and 1 base at J, with 12 bases between the two ends. CDR3 residues: CSVSVNQNTEAFF. DNA for the CDR3: TGCAGCGTCAGCGTTAACCAGAACACTGAAGCTTTCTTT. Filled out from reference TRBV29-1 and TRBJ1-1, the complete variable domain reads SAVISQKPSRDICQRGTSLTIQCQVDSQVTMMFWYRQQPGQSLTLIATANQGSEATYESGFVIDKFPISRPNLTFSTLTVSNMSPEDSSIYLCSVSVNQNTEAFFGQGTRLTVV.

The chain employs TRBV21-1 and TRBJ1-1. TRBV21-1 is a recognized pseudogene. The CDR3 is made up of 16 amino acids. The CDR3 loop is CASSKSRGGQPAEAFF. The CDR3 coding sequence is TGTGCCAGCAGCAAGTCTAGGGGGGGACAACCTGCGGAAGCTTTCTTT.

DNA of the CDR3: TGTGCCAGCAGCCAAGTTCCTGCGGGATCCTACGAGCAGTACTTC. Its translation is CASSQVPAGSYEQYF. The V gene is TRBV3-1 (or the pseudogene TRBV3-2), the J gene TRBJ2-7; a possible D gene is TRBD2 (6 bases). The CDR3 covers 15 residues. The V end lost 1 base, the J end lost 1 base, and 11 bases lay between the germline ends. The V gene's germline CDR1 is LGHDT and CDR2 YNNKEL (reference sequence).

The chain joins TRBV9 to TRBJ2-3, with TRBD2 matching 7 bases. Looked up from germline, CDR1 is SGDLS and CDR2 is YYNGEE. The J segment lost 2 bases and the V segment lost 0 bases, leaving 9 bases of the junction unmatched. The CDR3 runs 17 residues. DNA for the CDR3: TGTGCCAGCAGCGTAGATACGGAAGCGGGATACACAGATACGCAGTATTTT. This sequence encodes CASSVDTEAGYTDTQYF. The full variable domain, completed using reference TRBV9 and TRBJ2-3, is DSGVTQTPKHLITATGQRVTLRCSPRSGDLSVYWYQQSLDQGLQFLIQYYNGEERAKGNILERFSAQQFPDLHSELNLSSLELGDSALYFCASSVDTEAGYTDTQYFGPGTRLTVL.

This chain connects TRBV4-3 to TRBJ2-7; D ambiguous. Germline V gene lookup returns CDR1 LGHNA and CDR2 YSLEER. V was shortened by 1 base and J by 1 base, with 8 bases between the two germline ends. This CDR3 has 14 amino acids. CDR3 loop: CASSQGIGSYEQYF. CDR3 sequence (DNA): TGCGCCAGCAGCCAAGGAATAGGATCCTACGAGCAGTACTTC.

The chain employs TRBV29-1 and TRBJ1-6; no clear D gene. V was shortened by 5 bases and J by 6 bases, with 11 bases between the two germline ends. The CDR3 is 13 amino acids. Germline V gene lookup returns CDR1 SQVTM and CDR2 ANQGSEA. The CDR3 sequence: CSVRDTSNSPLHF. The CDR3 region has the DNA TGCAGCGTTAGAGACACGTCTAATTCACCCCTCCACTTT.

The J gene is TRBJ1-6, the V gene TRBV5-1; D gene ambiguous. V lost 5 bases and J 0 bases, leaving 9 bases between the germline ends. This CDR3 is built from 15 residues. CDR1 SGHRS and CDR2 YFSETQ come from the germline V gene. CDR3 bases: TGCGCCAGCAGAATAGAAGGCTCCTATAATTCACCCCTCCACTTT. Its translation: CASRIEGSYNSPLHF. Full variable domain (missing parts from reference TRBV5-1 and TRBJ1-6): KAGVTQTPRYLIKTRGQQVTLSCSPISGHRSVSWYQQTPGQGLQFLFEYFSETQRNKGNFPGRFSGRQFSNSRSEMNVSTLELGDSALYLCASRIEGSYNSPLHFGNGTRLTVT.

This rearrangement joins TRBV5-1 to TRBJ2-1; TRBD2 matches at 9 bases. The germline gives CDR1 SGHRS, CDR2 YFSETQ. The CDR3 is made up of 16 amino acids. J was trimmed by 9 bases and V by 0 bases; bases with no gene match: 10. The CDR3, as DNA: TGCGCCAGCAGCTTGGGGACTCGCGGGGGGGCCGGTGAGCAGTTCTTC. It yields the protein CASSLGTRGGAGEQFF.

Only one count was recorded for this clone. The rearrangement joins TRBV5-1 to TRBJ2-7; D gene unclear. Germline-derived CDR1 and CDR2 are SGHRS and YFSETQ. V was pared by 0 bases and J by 4 bases, with 8 bases between. The CDR3 covers 13 residues. The CDR3 coding sequence is TGCGCCAGCAGCTTGGATCCCCAATACGAGCAGTACTTC. Its protein product is CASSLDPQYEQYF.

This chain links TRBV6-5 with TRBJ1-2, with D uncertain. The CDR3 is 14 amino acids. V was cut by 5 bases and J by 4 bases, with 14 bases left in between. CDR1 is MNHEY and CDR2 is SVGAGI in the germline V gene. CDR3 nucleotides: TGTGCCAGCAGTCACGGAGGTCCAACCTATGGCTACACCTTC. Translating it yields CASSHGGPTYGYTF.

This chain uses TRBV19 with TRBJ2-2; the match to TRBD1 covers 7 bases. The CDR3 contains 14 residues. Germline CDR1 is LNHDA and CDR2 is SQIVND (reference sequence). The junction had 6 bases not matched to a gene; V was cut back by 8 bases and J by 3 bases. The CDR3 nucleotides are TGTGCCAGTTGCCGACAGGGAGACACCGGGGAGCTGTTTTTT. This gives the protein CASCRQGDTGELFF.

This chain uses TRBV7-3 with TRBJ2-1, with 10 bases that match TRBD2. CDR1 is SGHTA, CDR2 FQGTGA, per germline. The CDR3 length is 15 residues. The V and J ends lost 5 bases and 4 bases, in that order; junction bases with no gene match: 5. Written as DNA, the CDR3 is TGTGCCAGCAGCCAAGCTAGCGGGGGATACAATGAGCAGTTCTTC. It is translated as CASSQASGGYNEQFF. The variable domain in full, completed from reference TRBV7-3 and TRBJ2-1, reads GAGVSQTPSNKVTEKGKYVELRCDPISGHTALYWYRQSLGQGPEFLIYFQGTGAADDSGLPNDRFFAVRPEGSVSTLKIQRTERGDSAVYLCASSQASGGYNEQFFGPGTRLTVL.

The V and J genes are TRBV19 and TRBJ1-4; the D gene is possibly TRBD1 (5 bases). The V and J ends lost 6 bases and 0 bases respectively, with 14 bases between them. From germline, CDR1 is LNHDA and CDR2 SQIVND (reference sequence). This CDR3 contains 16 residues. CDR3 region: CASRGQGYPTNEKLFF. The DNA for the CDR3 is TGTGCCAGTAGGGGGCAAGGATACCCAACTAATGAAAAACTGTTTTTT.